This T cell receptor (beta chain) was documented in a study of blood T cells in healthy people across ages. This CDR3 spans 15 amino acids. The V end was cut by 5 bases, the J end by 5 bases, with 18 bases between. Germline-derived CDR1 and CDR2 are MNHEY and SVGAGI. Then a second PCR, running about 6 to 12 cycles, was carried out with a sample-barcoded 5' primer and a J-beta primer mix. TCRdb recomputed calls from the 5' RACE reads with MiXCR, one row per CDR3 protein. The sample records about 800,000 distinct CDR3 sequences, around 25% being singletons. This sample was shared with a second study, whose subject was T cells of mothers and their children. That work contributes: No persistent microchimeric T cell clones were detected.

The specimen sequenced was blood. This chain connects TRBV6-5 to TRBJ2-5; the D call may be TRBD1 or TRBD2 (5 bases each). This clonotype originated in a boy aged 10-17 years in good health. The CDR3 bases are TGTGCCAGCAGTACCCGATGGGGGAAAGAGGAGACCCAGTACTTC. It is translated as CASSTRWGKEETQYF.